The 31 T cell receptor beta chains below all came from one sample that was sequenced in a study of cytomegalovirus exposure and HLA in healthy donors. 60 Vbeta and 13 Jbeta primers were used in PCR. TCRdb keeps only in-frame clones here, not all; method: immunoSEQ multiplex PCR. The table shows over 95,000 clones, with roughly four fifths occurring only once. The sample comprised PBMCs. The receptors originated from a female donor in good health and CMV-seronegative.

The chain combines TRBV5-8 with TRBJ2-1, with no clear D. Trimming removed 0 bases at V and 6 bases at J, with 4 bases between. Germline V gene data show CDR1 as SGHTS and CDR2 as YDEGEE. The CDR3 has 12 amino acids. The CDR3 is CASSLALNEQFF. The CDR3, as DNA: TGTGCCAGCAGCTTGGCCCTCAATGAGCAGTTCTTC.

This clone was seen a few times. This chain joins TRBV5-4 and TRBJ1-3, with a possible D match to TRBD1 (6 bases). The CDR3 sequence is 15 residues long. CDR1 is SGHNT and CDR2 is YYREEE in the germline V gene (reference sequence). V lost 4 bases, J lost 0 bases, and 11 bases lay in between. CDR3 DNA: TGTGCCAGCAGCCCTCGAGGGGGCTCTGGAAACACCATATATTTT. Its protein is CASSPRGGSGNTIYF.

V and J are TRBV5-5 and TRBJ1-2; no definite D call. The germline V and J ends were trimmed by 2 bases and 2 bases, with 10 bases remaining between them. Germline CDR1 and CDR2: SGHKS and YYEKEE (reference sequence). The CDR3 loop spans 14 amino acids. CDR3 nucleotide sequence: TGTGCCAGCAGCTTTGAGGGAGGGAACTATGGCTACACCTTC. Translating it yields CASSFEGGNYGYTF.

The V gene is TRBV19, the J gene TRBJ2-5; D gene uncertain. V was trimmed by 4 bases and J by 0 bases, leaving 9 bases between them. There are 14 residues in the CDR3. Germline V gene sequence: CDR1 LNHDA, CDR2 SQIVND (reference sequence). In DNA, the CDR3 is TGTGCCAGTAGTAGGGCCCCGTACCAAGAGACCCAGTACTTC. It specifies CASSRAPYQETQYF.

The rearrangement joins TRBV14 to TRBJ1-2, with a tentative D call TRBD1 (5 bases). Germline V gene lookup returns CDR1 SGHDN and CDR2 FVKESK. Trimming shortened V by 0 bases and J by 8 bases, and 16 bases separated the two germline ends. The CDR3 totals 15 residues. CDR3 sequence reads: CASSQELRGGIGYTF. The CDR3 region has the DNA TGTGCCAGCAGCCAAGAACTGAGGGGAGGGATCGGCTACACCTTC.

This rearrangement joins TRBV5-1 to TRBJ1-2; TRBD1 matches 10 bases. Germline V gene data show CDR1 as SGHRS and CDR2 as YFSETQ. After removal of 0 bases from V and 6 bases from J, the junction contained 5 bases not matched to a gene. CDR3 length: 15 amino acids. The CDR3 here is CASSLGDRGSHGYTF. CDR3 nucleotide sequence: TGCGCCAGCAGCTTGGGGGACAGGGGATCTCATGGCTACACCTTC. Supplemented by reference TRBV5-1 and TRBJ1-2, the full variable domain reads KAGVTQTPRYLIKTRGQQVTLSCSPISGHRSVSWYQQTPGQGLQFLFEYFSETQRNKGNFPGRFSGRQFSNSRSEMNVSTLELGDSALYLCASSLGDRGSHGYTFGSGTRLTVV.

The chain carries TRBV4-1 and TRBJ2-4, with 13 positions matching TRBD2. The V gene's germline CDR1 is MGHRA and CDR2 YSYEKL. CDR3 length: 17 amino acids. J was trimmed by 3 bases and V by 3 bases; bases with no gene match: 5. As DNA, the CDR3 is TGCGCCAGCAGCCATGGACTAGCGGGGGTTGGCAAAAACATTCAGTACTTC. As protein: CASSHGLAGVGKNIQYF.

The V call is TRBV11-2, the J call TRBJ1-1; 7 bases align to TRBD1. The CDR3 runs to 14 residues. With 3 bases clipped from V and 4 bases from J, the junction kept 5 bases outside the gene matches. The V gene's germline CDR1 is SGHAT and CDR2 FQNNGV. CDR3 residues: CASSFQGVSTEAFF. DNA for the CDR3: TGTGCCAGCAGCTTTCAGGGGGTGAGCACTGAAGCTTTCTTT.

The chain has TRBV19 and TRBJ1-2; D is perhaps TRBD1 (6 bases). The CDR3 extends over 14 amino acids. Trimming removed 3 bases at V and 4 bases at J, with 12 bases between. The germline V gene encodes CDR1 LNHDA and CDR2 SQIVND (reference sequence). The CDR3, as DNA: TGTGCCAGTAGTATCGGACAGATTTTCTATGGCTACACCTTC. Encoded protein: CASSIGQIFYGYTF.

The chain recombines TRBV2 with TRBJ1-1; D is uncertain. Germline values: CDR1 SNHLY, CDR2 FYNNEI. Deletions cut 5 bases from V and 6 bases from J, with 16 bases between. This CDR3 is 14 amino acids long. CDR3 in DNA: TGTGCCAGCAGTCACCGGCCCGGGTTCGCTGAAGCTTTCTTT. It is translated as CASSHRPGFAEAFF.

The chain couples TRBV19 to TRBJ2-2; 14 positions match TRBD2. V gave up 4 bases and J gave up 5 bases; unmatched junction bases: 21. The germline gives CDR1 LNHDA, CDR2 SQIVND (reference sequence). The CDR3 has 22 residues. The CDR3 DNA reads TGTGCCAGTAGTAGCGGGTACAGGGGGGCCCCGGGACTAGCGGGAGCTACCGGGGAGCTGTTTTTT. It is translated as CASSSGYRGAPGLAGATGELFF.

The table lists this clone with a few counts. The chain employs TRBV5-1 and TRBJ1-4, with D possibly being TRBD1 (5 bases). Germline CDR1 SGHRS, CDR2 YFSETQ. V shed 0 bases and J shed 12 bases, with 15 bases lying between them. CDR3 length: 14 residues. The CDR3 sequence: CASSLAEKGMELFF. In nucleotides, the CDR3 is TGCGCCAGCAGCTTGGCGGAGAAGGGGATGGAACTGTTTTTT.

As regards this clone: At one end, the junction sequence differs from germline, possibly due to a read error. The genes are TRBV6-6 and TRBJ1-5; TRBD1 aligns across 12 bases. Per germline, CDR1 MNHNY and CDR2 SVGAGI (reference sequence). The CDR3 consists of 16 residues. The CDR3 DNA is TGTGCCAGCAGTTTAGACGGGACAGGGGGCTCGCAGCCCCGGCATTTT. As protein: CASSLDGTGGSQPRHF.

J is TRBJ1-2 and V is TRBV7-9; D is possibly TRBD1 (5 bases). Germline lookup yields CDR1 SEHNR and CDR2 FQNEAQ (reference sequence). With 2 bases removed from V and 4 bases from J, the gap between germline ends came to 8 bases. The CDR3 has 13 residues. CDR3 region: CASSLSDSYGYTF. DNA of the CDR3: TGTGCCAGCAGCTTAAGTGACAGCTATGGCTACACCTTC.

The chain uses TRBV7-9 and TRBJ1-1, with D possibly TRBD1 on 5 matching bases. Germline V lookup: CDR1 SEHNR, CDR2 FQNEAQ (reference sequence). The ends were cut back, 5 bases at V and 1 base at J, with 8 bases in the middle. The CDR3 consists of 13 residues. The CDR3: CASSTTANTEAFF. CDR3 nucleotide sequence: TGTGCCAGCAGCACGACAGCGAACACTGAAGCTTTCTTT.

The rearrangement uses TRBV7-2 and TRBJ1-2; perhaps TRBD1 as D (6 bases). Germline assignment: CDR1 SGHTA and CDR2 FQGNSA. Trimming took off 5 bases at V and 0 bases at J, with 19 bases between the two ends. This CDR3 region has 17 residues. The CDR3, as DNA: TGTGCCAGCAGCCCGTTTAGAAACCGGACAGCTAACTATGGCTACACCTTC. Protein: CASSPFRNRTANYGYTF.

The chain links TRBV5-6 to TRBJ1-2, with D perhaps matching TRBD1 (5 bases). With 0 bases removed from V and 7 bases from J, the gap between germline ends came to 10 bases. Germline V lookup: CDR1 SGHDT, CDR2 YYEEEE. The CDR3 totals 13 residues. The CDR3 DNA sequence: TGTGCCAGCAGCTTGGCCGAGACAGCTGGCTACACCTTC. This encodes CASSLAETAGYTF.

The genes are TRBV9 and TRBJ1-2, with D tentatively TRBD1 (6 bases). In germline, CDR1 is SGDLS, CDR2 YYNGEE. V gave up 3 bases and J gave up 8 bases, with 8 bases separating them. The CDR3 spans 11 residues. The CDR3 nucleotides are TGTGCCAGCAGCGCAGGGGTAGGCTACACCTTC. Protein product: CASSAGVGYTF.

The CDR3 nucleotides read TGTGCCAGCAGCCTCCTAACAGGGTTCGCCCTGAACACTGAAGCTTTCTTT. Its translation: CASSLLTGFALNTEAFF. This rearrangement joins TRBV7-3 to TRBJ1-1, with a possible D match to TRBD1 (6 bases). Germline V lookup: CDR1 SGHTA, CDR2 FQGTGA. Trimming pared 5 bases from V and 0 bases from J, leaving 19 bases between. This CDR3 is 17 amino acids long.

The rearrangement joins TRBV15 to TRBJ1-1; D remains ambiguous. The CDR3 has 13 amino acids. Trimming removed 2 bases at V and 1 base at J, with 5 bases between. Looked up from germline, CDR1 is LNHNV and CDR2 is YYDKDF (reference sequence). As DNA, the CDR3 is TGTGCCACCAGCAGACCCCAGAACACTGAAGCTTTCTTT. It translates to CATSRPQNTEAFF.

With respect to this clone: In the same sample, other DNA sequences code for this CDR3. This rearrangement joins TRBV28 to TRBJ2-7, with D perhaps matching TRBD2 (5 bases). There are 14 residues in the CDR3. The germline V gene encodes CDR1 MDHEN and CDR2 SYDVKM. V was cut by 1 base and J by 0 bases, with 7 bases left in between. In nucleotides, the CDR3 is TGTGCCAGCAGTTTATCGGGAAGCTCCTACGAGCAGTACTTC. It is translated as CASSLSGSSYEQYF. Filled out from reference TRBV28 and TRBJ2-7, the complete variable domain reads DVKVTQSSRYLVKRTGEKVFLECVQDMDHENMFWYRQDPGLGLRLIYFSYDVKMKEKGDIPEGYSVSREKKERFSLILESASTNQTSMYLCASSLSGSSYEQYFGPGTRLTVT.

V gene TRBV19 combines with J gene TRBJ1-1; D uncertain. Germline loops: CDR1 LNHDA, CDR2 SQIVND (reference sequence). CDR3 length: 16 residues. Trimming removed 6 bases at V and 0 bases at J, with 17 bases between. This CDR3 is CASSGRPGLMNTEAFF. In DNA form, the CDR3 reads TGTGCCAGTAGCGGGCGACCGGGATTAATGAACACTGAAGCTTTCTTT. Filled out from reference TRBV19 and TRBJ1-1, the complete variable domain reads DGGITQSPKYLFRKEGQNVTLSCEQNLNHDAMYWYRQDPGQGLRLIYYSQIVNDFQKGDIAEGYSVSREKKESFPLTVTSAQKNPTAFYLCASSGRPGLMNTEAFFGQGTRLTVV.

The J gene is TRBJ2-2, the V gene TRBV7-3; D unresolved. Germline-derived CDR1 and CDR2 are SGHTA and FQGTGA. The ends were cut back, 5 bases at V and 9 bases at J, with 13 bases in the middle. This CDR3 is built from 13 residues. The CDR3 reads CASSASLRRELFF. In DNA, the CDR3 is TGTGCCAGCAGCGCATCCTTGCGGCGGGAGCTGTTTTTT.

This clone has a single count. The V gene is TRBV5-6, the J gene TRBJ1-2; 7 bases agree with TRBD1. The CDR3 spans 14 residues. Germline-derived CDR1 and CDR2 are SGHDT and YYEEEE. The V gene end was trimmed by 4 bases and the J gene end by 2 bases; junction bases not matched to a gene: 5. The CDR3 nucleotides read TGTGCCAGCAGCACACTACAGGGGAACTATGGCTACACCTTC. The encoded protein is CASSTLQGNYGYTF.

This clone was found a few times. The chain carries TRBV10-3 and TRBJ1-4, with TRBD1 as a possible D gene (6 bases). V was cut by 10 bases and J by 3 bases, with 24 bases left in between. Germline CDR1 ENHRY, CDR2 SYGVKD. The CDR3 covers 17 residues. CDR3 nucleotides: TGTGCCACCTCCGCCTCCCAGGGGAACTGGGCTAATGAAAAACTGTTTTTT. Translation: CATSASQGNWANEKLFF.

The CDR3 DNA follows: TGTGCCAGCAGTTTAGGGGACAGCCACTCTGGGGCCAACGTCCTGACTTTC. Its translation is CASSLGDSHSGANVLTF. The chain joins TRBV28 to TRBJ2-6, with 7 bases aligning to TRBD1. V trimming: 2 bases; J trimming: 0 bases; junction bases outside the gene matches: 4. The length of the CDR3 is 17 residues. Germline V CDR1 and CDR2: MDHEN, SYDVKM.

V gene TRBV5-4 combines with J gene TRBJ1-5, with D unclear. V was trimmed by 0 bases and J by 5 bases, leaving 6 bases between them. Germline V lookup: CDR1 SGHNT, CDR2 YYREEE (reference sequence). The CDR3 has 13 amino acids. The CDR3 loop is CASSLGSDQPQHF. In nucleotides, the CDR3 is TGTGCCAGCAGCTTGGGCAGTGATCAGCCCCAGCATTTT.

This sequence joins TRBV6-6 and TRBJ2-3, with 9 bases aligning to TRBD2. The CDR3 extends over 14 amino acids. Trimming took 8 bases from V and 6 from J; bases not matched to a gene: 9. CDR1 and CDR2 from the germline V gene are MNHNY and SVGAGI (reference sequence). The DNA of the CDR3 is TGTGCCAGCCAGTTGGGTAGCGGGAGTGATACGCAGTATTTT. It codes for CASQLGSGSDTQYF.

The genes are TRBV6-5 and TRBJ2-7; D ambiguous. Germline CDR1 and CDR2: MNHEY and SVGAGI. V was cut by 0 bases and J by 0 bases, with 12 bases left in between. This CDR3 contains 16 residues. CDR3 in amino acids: CASSYSVPKHSYEQYF. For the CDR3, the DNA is TGTGCCAGCAGTTACTCTGTCCCGAAACACTCCTACGAGCAGTACTTC.

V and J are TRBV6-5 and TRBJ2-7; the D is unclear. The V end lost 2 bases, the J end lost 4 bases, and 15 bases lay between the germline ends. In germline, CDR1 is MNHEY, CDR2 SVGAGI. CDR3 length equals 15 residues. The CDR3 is CASSYDSPSRYEQYF. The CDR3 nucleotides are TGTGCCAGCAGTTACGATTCACCCTCGCGTTACGAGCAGTACTTC.

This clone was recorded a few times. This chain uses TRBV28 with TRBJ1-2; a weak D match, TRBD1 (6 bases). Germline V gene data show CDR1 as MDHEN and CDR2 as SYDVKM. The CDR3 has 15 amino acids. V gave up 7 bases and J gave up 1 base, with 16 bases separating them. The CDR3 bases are TGTGCCAGCACCACGGGGGGGGCGGATAACTATGGCTACACCTTC. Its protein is CASTTGGADNYGYTF.